One and the same sample provided the 14 T cell receptor beta chains below, sequenced in a study of human T cells and chemical hapten exposure. This sample's time point: patch test 2, 6 weeks after DPC sensitization. As to treatment: therapeutic diphenylcyclopropenone sensitization with weekly scalp DPC. MiXCR, run by TCRdb on the RACE reads, gives a single entry per CDR3 protein. Found here are more than 110,000 distinct CDR3 sequences, 12% of them singletons; the top ten hold 1.1% to 1.5%. The sample in question was whole blood, obtained in connection with sensitization to the hapten diphenylcyclopropenone (DPC). The receptors originated from a woman in her forties or fifties with alopecia areata. Some clones in this sample may be carry-over from other donors' samples.

This clonotype was detected many times. The chain is built from TRBV25-1 and TRBJ2-1; TRBD1 aligns across 7 bases. Germline V gene data show CDR1 as MGHDK and CDR2 as SYGVNS. The CDR3 consists of 14 residues. After removal of 8 bases from V and 0 bases from J, the junction contained 4 bases not matched to a gene. The CDR3 DNA is TGTGCCAGCCAGGGACAGAGCTCCTACAATGAGCAGTTCTTC. Its protein is CASQGQSSYNEQFF. Using reference TRBV25-1 and TRBJ2-1 for the parts outside the CDR3, the full variable domain is EADIYQTPRYLVIGTGKKITLECSQTMGHDKMYWYQQDPGMELHLIHYSYGVNSTEKGDLSSESTVSRIRTEHFPLTLESARPSHTSQYLCASQGQSSYNEQFFGPGTRLTVL.

As to this clonotype: At one of its ends the junction is not consistent with the germline gene, which may arise from a read error. J is TRBJ1-4 and V is TRBV7-8, with D hard to call. The CDR3 is made up of 14 amino acids. The germline V gene encodes CDR1 SGHVS and CDR2 FQNEAQ. CDR3 sequence reads: CAGSLGVTNEKLFF. Written as DNA, the CDR3 is TGTGCCGGCAGCTTAGGAGTAACTAATGAAAAACTGTTTTTT.

This clonotype came up many times. This rearrangement joins TRBV27 to TRBJ1-5; tentatively, D is TRBD1 (5 bases). The V end was cut by 6 bases, the J end by 7 bases, with 19 bases between. This CDR3 has 15 residues. Germline V CDR1 and CDR2: MNHEY, SMNVEV (reference sequence). The CDR3 sequence: CASRESGGQWQPQHF. The CDR3 coding sequence is TGTGCCAGCAGGGAATCGGGCGGACAATGGCAGCCCCAGCATTTT.

This clonotype showed up just a few times. In DNA, the CDR3 is TGCAGTGCTAGACCACTCCGGGCCGAGCAGTTCTTC. It specifies CSARPLRAEQFF. The chain joins TRBV20-1 to TRBJ2-1; D ambiguous. Germline CDR1 DFQATT, CDR2 SNEGSKA (reference sequence). This CDR3 has 12 amino acids. Trimming shortened V by 2 bases and J by 10 bases, and 12 bases separated the two germline ends.

This CDR3 is CASSRVQETQYF. The CDR3 DNA reads as TGTGCCAGCAGCCGGGTCCAAGAGACCCAGTACTTC. The chain carries TRBV7-9 and TRBJ2-5; D call uncertain. V was shortened by 5 bases and J by 1 base, with 5 bases between the two germline ends. CDR1 and CDR2 (germline): SEHNR, FQNEAQ (reference sequence). This CDR3 region has 12 residues. Full variable domain (outside the CDR3, taken from reference TRBV7-9 and TRBJ2-5): DTGVSQNPRHKITKRGQNVTFRCDPISEHNRLYWYRQTLGQGPEFLTYFQNEAQLEKSRLLSDRFSAERPKGSFSTLEIQRTEQGDSAMYLCASSRVQETQYFGPGTRLLVL.

Details on this clonotype: Lacking the conserved final phenylalanine or tryptophan, this CDR3 likely reflects a read error. This chain connects TRBV27 to TRBJ1-2; 7 positions match TRBD1. The CDR3 runs to 14 residues. Germline assignment: CDR1 MNHEY and CDR2 SMNVEV (reference sequence). V dropped 8 bases and J dropped 2; count of bases not matched to a gene: 8. The CDR3: CASGGTVTNYGYTS. The CDR3 DNA is TGTGCCAGCGGGGGGACAGTGACCAACTATGGCTACACCTCC.

This clonotype has more than one count but fewer than ten. The genes are TRBV7-9 and TRBJ2-3; 7 positions match TRBD2. This CDR3 spans 14 amino acids. J was trimmed by 8 bases and V by 6 bases; bases with no gene match: 11. Germline lookup yields CDR1 SEHNR and CDR2 FQNEAQ (reference sequence). The CDR3 loop reads CASREGAGGGTQYF. DNA for the CDR3: TGTGCCAGCAGGGAGGGAGCAGGCGGGGGTACGCAGTATTTT. The full variable domain, completed using reference TRBV7-9 and TRBJ2-3, is DTGVSQNPRHKITKRGQNVTFRCDPISEHNRLYWYRQTLGQGPEFLTYFQNEAQLEKSRLLSDRFSAERPKGSFSTLEIQRTEQGDSAMYLCASREGAGGGTQYFGPGTRLTVL.

This clonotype was seen only a few times. V and J are TRBV7-9 and TRBJ2-1; D perhaps matches TRBD1 (5 bases). V was shortened by 3 bases and J by 0 bases, with 18 bases between the two germline ends. CDR1 SEHNR and CDR2 FQNEAQ come from the germline V gene (reference sequence). The CDR3 consists of 18 residues. Written as DNA, the CDR3 is TGTGCCAGCAGCTTGGGAAACAGGTTTTCAAGCTCCTACAATGAGCAGTTCTTC. Protein: CASSLGNRFSSSYNEQFF.

The chain is built from TRBV6-6 and TRBJ2-5; 8 positions match TRBD1. Germline V gives CDR1 MNHNY, CDR2 SVGAGI (reference sequence). Trimming cost V 2 bases and J 1 base; bases outside gene matches: 6. This CDR3 spans 16 amino acids. The CDR3 protein is CASSYEAGGPQETQYF. CDR3 DNA: TGTGCCAGCAGTTACGAGGCAGGGGGCCCCCAAGAGACCCAGTACTTC.

The chain couples TRBV6-2 or TRBV6-3 to TRBJ1-1; D possibly corresponds to TRBD1 (6 bases). Germline CDR1 is MNHEY and CDR2 is SVGEGT. This CDR3 spans 15 amino acids. Trimming stripped 6 bases from V and 4 bases from J, with 18 bases between. CDR3 bases: TGTGCCAGCAGCCCCGGGACATCGTTAGTCACTGAAGCTTTCTTT. Its translation is CASSPGTSLVTEAFF.

J is TRBJ1-1 and V is TRBV3-1; 8 nucleotides agree with TRBD1. The germline V gene has CDR1 LGHDT and CDR2 YNNKEL (reference sequence). J lost 0 bases, V lost 1 base, and 4 bases had no gene match. The CDR3 consists of 16 residues. The CDR3 DNA follows: TGTGCCAGCAGCCAAGGAGACAGGGGAATGAACACTGAAGCTTTCTTT. This translates into CASSQGDRGMNTEAFF.

A word on this clonotype: Since no conserved phenylalanine or tryptophan closes the CDR3, a read error is the likely cause. The J gene is TRBJ2-2, the V gene TRBV28; a weak D match, TRBD1 (5 bases). Germline CDR1 is MDHEN and CDR2 is SYDVKM. Trimming shortened V by 2 bases and J by 4 bases, and 11 bases separated the two germline ends. This CDR3 is 15 amino acids long. The CDR3 region is CASSLGHLITGELFL. DNA of the CDR3: TGTGCCAGCAGTTTAGGACATTTGATCACCGGGGAGCTGTTTTTG.

This sequence joins TRBV18 and TRBJ2-3, with a tentative D call TRBD2 (5 bases). Trimming left V 4 bases short and J 14 bases short, with 16 bases between. The CDR3 runs 12 residues. CDR1 and CDR2 (germline): KGHSH, LQKENI. CDR3 region: CASSLEEGGRYF. The CDR3 DNA sequence: TGTGCCAGCTCACTCGAAGAGGGTGGTCGGTATTTT.

The table lists this clonotype with many counts. The chain couples TRBV4-1 to TRBJ2-2; possible D gene TRBD1, 6 bases. CDR3 length: 15 residues. V was cut by 4 bases and J by 2 bases, with 11 bases left in between. Germline V gene data show CDR1 as MGHRA and CDR2 as YSYEKL. The CDR3 region has the DNA TGCGCCAGCAGCCGTGGACAGTTTAACACCGGGGAGCTGTTTTTT. This sequence encodes CASSRGQFNTGELFF.